This TCR beta chain came from a study of T-cell reconstitution after alpha-beta-depleted transplantation in children. Library preparation (for TCRbeta) was performed with unique molecular identifiers. Each CDR3 protein gets one entry after TCRdb re-called the PCR reads with MiXCR. This table holds some 200,000 distinct CDR3 sequences, about 11% found once. Points from the study as a whole: In some patients, recipient T cells and intrathymic progenitors surviving conditioning explained high day-60 diversity. Hyperexpanded clones declined; after one year, newly produced T cells mostly supplied diversity. Several hundred rapidly expanded clones from non-depleted graft cells reportedly supplied alpha-beta T cells about two months post-transplant.

V was shortened by 10 bases and J by 5 bases, with 17 bases between the two germline ends. The CDR3 has 13 residues. The germline gives CDR1 MDHEN, CDR2 SYDVKM. Remarks on this clonotype: Its antigen is as yet unknown.

This receptor was obtained from a child in the first two years of life with acute myeloid leukemia, due to receive a stem cell transplant. The input for sequencing was PBMCs, taken before TCRalphabeta/CD19-depleted stem cell transplant. V usage is TRBV28 and J usage is TRBJ2-5; a possible D gene is TRBD2 (6 bases). The CDR3 bases are TGTGCCATCGGGATTGGGCTAGCGGAGACCCAGTACTTC. Encoded protein: CAIGIGLAETQYF.